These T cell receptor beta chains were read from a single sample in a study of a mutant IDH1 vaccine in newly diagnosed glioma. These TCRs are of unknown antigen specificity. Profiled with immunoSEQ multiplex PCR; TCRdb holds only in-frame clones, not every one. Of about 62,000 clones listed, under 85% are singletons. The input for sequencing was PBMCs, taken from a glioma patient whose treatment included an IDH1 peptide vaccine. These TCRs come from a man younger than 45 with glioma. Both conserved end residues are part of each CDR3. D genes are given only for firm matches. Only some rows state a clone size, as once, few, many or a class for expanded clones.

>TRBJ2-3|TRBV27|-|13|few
TGTGCCAGCAGGGTACTCGGCACAGATACGCAGTATTTT
CASRVLGTDTQYF
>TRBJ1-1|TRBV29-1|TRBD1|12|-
TGCACTGCGAAGGGGGCAAACACTGAAGCTTTCTTT
CTAKGANTEAFF
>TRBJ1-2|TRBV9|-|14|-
TGTGCCAGCAGCGCCCAGCTCGATAAATATGGCTACACCTTC
CASSAQLDKYGYTF
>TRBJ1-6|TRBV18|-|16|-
TGTGCCAGCTCACCTATGATCCCAGGGGACGGTTCACCCCTCCACTTT
CASSPMIPGDGSPLHF
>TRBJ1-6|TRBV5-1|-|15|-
TGCGCCAGCAGCTTGGCTGGCCAGGTACGGTCACCCCTCCACTTT
CASSLAGQVRSPLHF
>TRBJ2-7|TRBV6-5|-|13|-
TGTGCCAGCAGTTCAGGCTCCTTAGACGAGCAGTACTTC
CASSSGSLDEQYF
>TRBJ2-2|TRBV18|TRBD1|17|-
TGTGCCAGCTCACCACCATTCTCCGGACAGGGGGTCGGGGAGCTGTTTTTT
CASSPPFSGQGVGELFF
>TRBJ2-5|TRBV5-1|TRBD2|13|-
TGCGCCAGCAGCCGGGGGGGACCAGAGACCCAGTACTTC
CASSRGGPETQYF
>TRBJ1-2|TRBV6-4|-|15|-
TGTGCCAGCAGTGACCGGGGGAAGGGGAACTATGGCTACACCTTC
CASSDRGKGNYGYTF
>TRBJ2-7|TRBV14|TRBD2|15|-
TGTGCCAGCAGCCAACTAGCGGGGATCACCTACGAGCAGTACTTC
CASSQLAGITYEQYF
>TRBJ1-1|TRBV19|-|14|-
TGTGCCAGTAGTACAGACAGGATGAACACTGAAGCTTTCTTT
CASSTDRMNTEAFF
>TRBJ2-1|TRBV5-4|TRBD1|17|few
TGTGCCAGCAGACAAGAAGGGGGCTACCTATTTTACAATGAGCAGTTCTTC
CASRQEGGYLFYNEQFF
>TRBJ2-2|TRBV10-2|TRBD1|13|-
TGCGCCAGACAGGGGGCGACCACCGGGGAGCTGTTTTTT
CARQGATTGELFF
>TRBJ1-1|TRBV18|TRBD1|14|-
TGTGCCAGCTCGTCCGGGACAGGGAACACTGAAGCTTTCTTT
CASSSGTGNTEAFF
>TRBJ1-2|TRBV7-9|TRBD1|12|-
TGTGCCAGCAGCTCCGGGACAGGTGGCTACACCTTC
CASSSGTGGYTF
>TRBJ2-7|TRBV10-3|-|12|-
TGTGCCATCAGTCCAGGTGCAGACGAGCAGTACTTC
CAISPGADEQYF
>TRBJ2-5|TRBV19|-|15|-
TGTGCCAGTAGTTCCCGATCCGGGACCCAAGAGACCCAGTACTTC
CASSSRSGTQETQYF
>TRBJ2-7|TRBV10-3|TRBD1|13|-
TGTGCCACCGAAGGGGACAGGCACTACGAGCAGTACTTC
CATEGDRHYEQYF
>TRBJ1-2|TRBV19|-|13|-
TGTGCCAGTAGTAACTTGGCAGGGGTTGGCTACACCTTC
CASSNLAGVGYTF
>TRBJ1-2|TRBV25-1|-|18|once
TGTGCCAGCAGCCCAGTCCATGGGCCGGACTCATTAAACTATGGCTACACCTTC
CASSPVHGPDSLNYGYTF
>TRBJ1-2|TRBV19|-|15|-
TGTGCCAGTATCAACTCCAGAGGCCAGGCGGATGGCTACACCTTC
CASINSRGQADGYTF
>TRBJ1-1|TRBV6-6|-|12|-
TGTGCCAGCAGGAACAGGAACACTGAAGCTTTCTTT
CASRNRNTEAFF
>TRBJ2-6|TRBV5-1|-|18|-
TGCGCCAGCAGCTTGAAGGCAGGGATGGAGTCTGGGGCCAACGTCCTGACTTTC
CASSLKAGMESGANVLTF
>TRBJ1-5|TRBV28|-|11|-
TGTGCCAGCGGATTAAATCAGCCCCAGCATTTT
CASGLNQPQHF
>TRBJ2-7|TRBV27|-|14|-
TGTGCCAGCAGTTTATCAATACAGGGTTACGAGCAGTACTTC
CASSLSIQGYEQYF
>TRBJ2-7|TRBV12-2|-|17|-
TGTGCAAGTCGCTTAGTCGCGGGACAGGGGGTACCATACGAGCAGTACTTC
CASRLVAGQGVPYEQYF
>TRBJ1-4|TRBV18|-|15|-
TGTGCCAGCTCACCAGATCCAGGGTGGGGCGAAAAACTGTTTTTT
CASSPDPGWGEKLFF
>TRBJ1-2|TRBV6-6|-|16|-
TGTGCCAGCAGTTACATCGGGGGGGGGCGCAACTATGGCTACACCTTC
CASSYIGGGRNYGYTF
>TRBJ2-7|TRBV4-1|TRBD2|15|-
TGCGCCAGCAGCCCATCAGGGCTAGCGGGGTATGAGCAGTACTTC
CASSPSGLAGYEQYF
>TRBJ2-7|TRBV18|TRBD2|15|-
TGTGCCAGCTCACCACTTAGCGGGGGTTACTACGAGCAGTACTTC
CASSPLSGGYYEQYF
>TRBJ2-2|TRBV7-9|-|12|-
TGTGCCAGTCGGGGTGGCACCGGGGAGCTGTTTTTT
CASRGGTGELFF
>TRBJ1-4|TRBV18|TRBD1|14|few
TGTGCCAGCTCACCCGGACAGGGCGGGGAAAAACTGTTTTTT
CASSPGQGGEKLFF
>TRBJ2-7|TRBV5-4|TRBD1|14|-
TGTGCCAGCAGCTTGGCGGGACAGGGTTACGAGCAGTACTTC
CASSLAGQGYEQYF
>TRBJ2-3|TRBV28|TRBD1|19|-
TGTGCCAGCAGTTTCTTCCCCCGACAGGGGGAGATTGAAACAGATACGCAGTATTTT
CASSFFPRQGEIETDTQYF
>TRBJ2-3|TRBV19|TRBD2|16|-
TGTGCCAGTAGGCTTAGCTTCGGGGGGGCATCAGATACGCAGTATTTT
CASRLSFGGASDTQYF
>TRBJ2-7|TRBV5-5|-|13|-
TGTGCCAGCAGCTTGCCAGGGCGGGACGAGCAGTACTTC
CASSLPGRDEQYF
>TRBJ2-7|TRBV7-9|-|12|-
TGTGCCAGCAGCCCAACAGTCTACGAGCAGTACTTC
CASSPTVYEQYF
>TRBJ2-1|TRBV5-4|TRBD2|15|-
TGTGCCAGCAGCAGAACGGGGGGATACTACAATGAGCAGTTCTTC
CASSRTGGYYNEQFF
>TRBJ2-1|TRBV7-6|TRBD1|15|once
TGTGCCAGCAGCGACTGGCAGGGGGCTCTCAGTGAGCAGTTCTTC
CASSDWQGALSEQFF
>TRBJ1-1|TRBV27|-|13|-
TGTGCCAGCAGGATAGGTGTGAGCACTGAAGCTTTCTTT
CASRIGVSTEAFF
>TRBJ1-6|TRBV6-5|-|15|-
TGTGCCAGCAGTTACATAGCGACATCGAATTCACCCCTCCACTTT
CASSYIATSNSPLHF
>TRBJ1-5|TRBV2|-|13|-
TGTGCCAGCGCCAGGGATGGCAATCAGCCCCAGCATTTT
CASARDGNQPQHF
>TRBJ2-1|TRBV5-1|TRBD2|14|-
TGCGCCAGCAACCCCGGGGGGGCGAACAATGAGCAGTTCTTC
CASNPGGANNEQFF
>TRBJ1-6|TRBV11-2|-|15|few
TGTGCCAGCAGCTTAGCCAATCTCGGGAATTCACCCCTCCACTTT
CASSLANLGNSPLHF
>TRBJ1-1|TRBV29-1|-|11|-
TGCAGCGTTAGTGCGTGGACTGAAGCTTTCTTT
CSVSAWTEAFF
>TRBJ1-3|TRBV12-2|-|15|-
TGTGCAAGTCGCTCTAGTGGAAGCTCTGGAAACACCATATATTTT
CASRSSGSSGNTIYF
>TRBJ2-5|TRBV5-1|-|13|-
TGCGCCAGCAGTACGAGGAGTGAAGAGACCCAGTACTTC
CASSTRSEETQYF
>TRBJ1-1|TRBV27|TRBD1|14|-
TGTGCCAGCAGTTTGTCAGGGGGCCGCACTGAAGCTTTCTTT
CASSLSGGRTEAFF
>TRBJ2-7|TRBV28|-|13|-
TGTGCCAGCAGTTTAGAAGGTTTCTACGAGCAGTACTTC
CASSLEGFYEQYF
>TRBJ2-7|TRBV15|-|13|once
TGTGCCACCAGCAGCTTCAGGGGCTACGAGCAGTACTTC
CATSSFRGYEQYF
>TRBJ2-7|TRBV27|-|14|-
TGTGCCAGCAGTTTATCTCAGGGTCCCTACGAGCAGTACTTC
CASSLSQGPYEQYF
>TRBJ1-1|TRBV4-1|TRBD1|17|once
TGCGCCAGCAGCCAACTCAGGGGAGGGGGCGCGGACACTGAAGCTTTCTTT
CASSQLRGGGADTEAFF
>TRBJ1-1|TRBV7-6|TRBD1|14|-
TGTGCCAGCAGCTTAGACAGGGGGAACACTGAAGCTTTCTTT
CASSLDRGNTEAFF
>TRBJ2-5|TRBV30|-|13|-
TGTGCCTGGAGTGTAGCAGGGATAGAGACCCAGTACTTC
CAWSVAGIETQYF
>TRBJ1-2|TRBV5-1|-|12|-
TGCGCCAGCAGCCGCTGGTTCTATGGCTACACCTTC
CASSRWFYGYTF
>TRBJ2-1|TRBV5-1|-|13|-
TGCGCCAGCCAGAGGAAAGAGGCGAATGAGCAGTTCTTC
CASQRKEANEQFF
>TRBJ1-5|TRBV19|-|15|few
TGTGCCAGTAGTATACAGCCCCTTGGCAATCAGCCCCAGCATTTT
CASSIQPLGNQPQHF
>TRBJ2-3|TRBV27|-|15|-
TGTGCCAGCAGCTATAGCGACCGTAGCACAGATACGCAGTATTTT
CASSYSDRSTDTQYF
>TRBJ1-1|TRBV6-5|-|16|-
TGTGCCAGCAGTTACTCGGGGCAGGGGAAGGACACTGAAGCTTTCTTT
CASSYSGQGKDTEAFF
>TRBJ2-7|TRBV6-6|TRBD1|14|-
TGTGCCAGCATGGACAGACAGGGATCCTACGAGCAGTACTTC
CASMDRQGSYEQYF